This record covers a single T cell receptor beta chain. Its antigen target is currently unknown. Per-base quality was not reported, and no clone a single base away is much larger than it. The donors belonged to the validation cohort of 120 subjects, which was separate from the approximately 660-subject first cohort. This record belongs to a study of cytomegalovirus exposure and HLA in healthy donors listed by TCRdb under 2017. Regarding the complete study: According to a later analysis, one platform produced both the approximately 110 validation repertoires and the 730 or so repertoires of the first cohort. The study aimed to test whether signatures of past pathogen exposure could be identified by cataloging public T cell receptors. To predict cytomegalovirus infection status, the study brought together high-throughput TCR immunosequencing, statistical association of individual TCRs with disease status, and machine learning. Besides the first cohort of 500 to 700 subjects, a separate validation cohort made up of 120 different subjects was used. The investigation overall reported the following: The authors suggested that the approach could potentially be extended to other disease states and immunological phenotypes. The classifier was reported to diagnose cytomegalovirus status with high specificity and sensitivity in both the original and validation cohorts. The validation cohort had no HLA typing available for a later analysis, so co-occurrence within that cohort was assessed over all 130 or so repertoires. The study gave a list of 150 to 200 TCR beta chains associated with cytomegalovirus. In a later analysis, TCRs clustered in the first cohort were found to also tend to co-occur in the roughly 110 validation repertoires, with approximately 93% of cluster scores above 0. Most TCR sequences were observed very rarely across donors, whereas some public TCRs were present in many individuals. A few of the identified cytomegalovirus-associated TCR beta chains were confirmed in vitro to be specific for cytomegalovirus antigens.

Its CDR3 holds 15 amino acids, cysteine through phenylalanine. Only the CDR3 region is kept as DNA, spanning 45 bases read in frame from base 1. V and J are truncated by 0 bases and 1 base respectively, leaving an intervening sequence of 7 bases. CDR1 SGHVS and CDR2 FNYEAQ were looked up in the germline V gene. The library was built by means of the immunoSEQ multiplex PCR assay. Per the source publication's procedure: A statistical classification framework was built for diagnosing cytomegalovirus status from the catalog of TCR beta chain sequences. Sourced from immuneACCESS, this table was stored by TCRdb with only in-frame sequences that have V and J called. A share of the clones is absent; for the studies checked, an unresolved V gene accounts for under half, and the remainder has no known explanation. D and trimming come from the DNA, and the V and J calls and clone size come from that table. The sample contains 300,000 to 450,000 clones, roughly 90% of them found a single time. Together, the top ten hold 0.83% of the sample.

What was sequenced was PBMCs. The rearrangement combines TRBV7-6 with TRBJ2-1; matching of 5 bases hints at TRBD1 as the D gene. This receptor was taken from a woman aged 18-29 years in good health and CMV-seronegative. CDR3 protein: CASSLAPGSYNEQFF. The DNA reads TGTGCCAGCAGCTTAGCGCCAGGGTCCTACAATGAGCAGTTCTTC.